The rows below give T cell receptor beta chains drawn from one sample of a study of T-cell reconstitution after alpha-beta-depleted transplantation in children. One entry per CDR3 protein, called by TCRdb with MiXCR from the PCR reads. The table lists some 200,000 distinct CDR3 sequences, approximately 10% of them singletons. This sample comprised PBMCs, obtained before TCRalphabeta/CD19-depleted stem cell transplant. All receptors come from a child under two years old with acute myeloid leukemia, due to receive a stem cell transplant. Each CDR3 is given with its conserved first and last residue.

V: TRBV12-3/TRBV12-4; J: TRBJ1-4; CDR3: CASGYRGLEKLFF
V: TRBV3-1; J: TRBJ2-1; CDR3: CASRGTSGTNEQFF
V: TRBV10-3; J: TRBJ2-2; CDR3: CAISRTRIDTGELFF
V: TRBV20-1; J: TRBJ1-1; CDR3: CSARSQGWNEAFF
V: TRBV14; J: TRBJ2-1; CDR3: CASSLTRVGEQFF
V: TRBV29-1; J: TRBJ2-7; CDR3: CSVPRDRGSYEQYF
V: TRBV7-9; J: TRBJ2-1; CDR3: CASSLVGLAGEEQFF
V: TRBV7-9; J: TRBJ1-5; CDR3: CASSWGDSNQPQHF
V: TRBV29-1; J: TRBJ1-2; CDR3: CSVDRGQRDYGYTF
V: TRBV5-1; J: TRBJ2-1; CDR3: CASFLQSSYNEQFF